This paragraph covers one T cell receptor (beta chain) sequence. The target antigen is unknown. These data belong to a study of CD8 T cells in Susac syndrome. Regarding the study as a whole: An acknowledgment was made by the study that its TCR sequencing and HLA analysis involved relatively few individuals.

Healthy donors served as age- and sex-matched controls. Negative isolation was used for CD8+ and CD4+ T cells and FACS enrichment for TEMRA cells. The germline V gene encodes CDR1 MNHEY and CDR2 SMNVEV (reference sequence). The CDR3 has 15 amino acids. The V segment lost 5 bases and the J segment 2 bases; nucleotides outside the gene matches: 6. A quantity of about 0.45 to 1 ug RNA underwent reverse transcription using random hexamers. Across 54 Vbeta and 13 Jbeta, immunoSEQ multiplex PCR amplified TCR beta CDR3. TCRdb ran MiXCR on the immunoSEQ multiplex PCR reads and lists one entry per CDR3 protein. This sample carries about 130,000 distinct CDR3 sequences, nearly 95% of them seen once, and the ten largest clones take around 0.12%.

The rearrangement links TRBV27 to TRBJ1-5; 7 bases are shared with TRBD1. The source material was CD4+ T cells from PBMCs. The receptor was isolated from a human donor in good health. CDR3 loop: CASSTQGGRNQPQHF. DNA of the CDR3: TGTGCCAGCAGTACCCAGGGGGGTCGCAATCAGCCCCAGCATTTT.